This passage covers 11 T cell receptor beta chains from one sample sequenced in a study of blood T cell repertoires in COVID-19. The data were produced by immunoSEQ multiplex PCR, yet TCRdb's version contains in-frame clones alone and is incomplete. This sample yields 74,000 or so clones, of which approximately 90% are seen a single time; approximately 2.9% belongs to the top ten. Sequencing was performed on peripheral blood. The receptors stem from a man aged 45 to 65 with acute or convalescent COVID-19.

V and J are TRBV29-1 and TRBJ2-7; 7 bases align to TRBD2. The germline CDR1 and CDR2 sequences are SQVTM and ANQGSEA. The CDR3 is 12 residues long. The V and J ends lost 7 bases and 7 bases, in that order; junction bases with no gene match: 10. The CDR3 is CSAWDYVTEQYF. CDR3 bases: TGCAGCGCCTGGGACTACGTGACAGAGCAGTACTTC.

The V call is TRBV23-1, the J call TRBJ1-2; maybe TRBD1 (5 bases). TRBV23-1 is designated an ORF whose function remains uncertain. Trimming cost V 8 bases and J 4 bases, with 14 bases left between them. The length of the CDR3 is 13 residues. The DNA of the CDR3 is TGCGCCAGCCCCCTCGGGGGTCCCTATGGCTACACCTTC. Protein product: CASPLGGPYGYTF.

The rearrangement joins TRBV28 to TRBJ1-6; 10 nucleotides line up with TRBD1. CDR1 and CDR2 from the germline V gene are MDHEN and SYDVKM. This CDR3 contains 16 residues. The junction had 9 bases not matched to a gene; V was cut back by 6 bases and J by 7 bases. The CDR3 reads CASSPGGTGVNSPLHF. The CDR3 DNA sequence: TGTGCCAGCAGCCCGGGCGGGACAGGGGTCAATTCACCCCTCCACTTT.

The V call is TRBV5-1, the J call TRBJ1-1, with 7 bases matching TRBD1. This CDR3 region has 15 residues. Germline trimming cut 3 bases from V and 3 bases from J; bases unmatched to any gene: 8. Germline loops: CDR1 SGHRS, CDR2 YFSETQ. CDR3 DNA: TGCGCCAGCAGCTCCCGACAGGGACGGGACACTGAAGCTTTCTTT. Its translation is CASSSRQGRDTEAFF.

The chain carries TRBV9 and TRBJ2-1, with D possibly TRBD2 on 5 matching bases. Trimming removed 4 bases at V and 1 base at J, with 12 bases between. The CDR3 totals 15 residues. The V gene's germline CDR1 is SGDLS and CDR2 YYNGEE. In DNA form, the CDR3 reads TGTGCCAGCAGCCTCGATCGGGGATCCTACAATGAGCAGTTCTTC. Translating it yields CASSLDRGSYNEQFF.

A note on this clone: This specimen includes other DNA sequences encoding the same CDR3. The chain joins TRBV6-2 or TRBV6-3 to TRBJ1-2, with unresolved D. Trimming shortened V by 6 bases and J by 7 bases, and 9 bases separated the two germline ends. Germline assignment: CDR1 MNHEY and CDR2 SVGEGT. The CDR3 is 11 residues long. CDR3: CASSSRGGYTF. The CDR3 nucleotides are TGTGCCAGCAGCTCACGAGGTGGCTACACCTTC.

The chain employs TRBV10-1 and TRBJ1-1; no firm D call. This CDR3 region has 13 residues. Deletions cut 5 bases from V and 0 bases from J, with 7 bases between. The germline gives CDR1 WNHNN, CDR2 SYGVQD (reference sequence). The CDR3 spells CASSNSLNTEAFF. The CDR3 region has the DNA TGCGCCAGCAGTAACAGTTTGAACACTGAAGCTTTCTTT.

V is TRBV28 and J is TRBJ2-3, with D tentatively TRBD1 (6 bases). The CDR3 spans 15 residues. The germline V and J ends were trimmed by 2 bases and 6 bases, with 15 bases remaining between them. The germline V gene has CDR1 MDHEN and CDR2 SYDVKM. CDR3 coding DNA: TGTGCCAGCAGTTTAAGGGGGAGCGGACCGGATACGCAGTATTTT. It translates to CASSLRGSGPDTQYF. The full variable domain, in which reference TRBV28 and TRBJ2-3 provide the parts outside the CDR3, is DVKVTQSSRYLVKRTGEKVFLECVQDMDHENMFWYRQDPGLGLRLIYFSYDVKMKEKGDIPEGYSVSREKKERFSLILESASTNQTSMYLCASSLRGSGPDTQYFGPGTRLTVL.

V and J are TRBV19 and TRBJ2-5, with 8 bases fitting TRBD1. The CDR3 length is 13 residues. J was trimmed by 3 bases and V by 4 bases; bases with no gene match: 1. Germline V CDR1 and CDR2: LNHDA, SQIVND (reference sequence). The CDR3 DNA reads TGTGCCAGTAGTAGGGACAGGAAAGAGACCCAGTACTTC. Its protein product is CASSRDRKETQYF.

The chain combines TRBV5-6 with TRBJ1-1; D is unresolved. V dropped 0 bases and J dropped 9 bases, with 15 bases sitting between them. There are 14 residues in the CDR3. Germline CDR1 and CDR2: SGHDT and YYEEEE. The CDR3 sequence: CASSLVGENFQAFF. The DNA for the CDR3 is TGTGCCAGCAGCTTGGTTGGGGAGAATTTCCAAGCTTTCTTT.

The V call is TRBV7-2, the J call TRBJ2-5; 9 positions agree with TRBD2. Germline CDR1 and CDR2: SGHTA and FQGNSA. This CDR3 spans 15 amino acids. The junction had 4 bases not matched to a gene; V was cut back by 5 bases and J by 0 bases. The CDR3 coding sequence is TGTGCCAGCAGCGAGACTAGCGGACACCAAGAGACCCAGTACTTC. Translation: CASSETSGHQETQYF. The variable domain in full, with the rest retrieved from reference TRBV7-2 and TRBJ2-5, is GAGVSQSPSNKVTEKGKDVELRCDPISGHTALYWYRQSLGQGLEFLIYFQGNSAPDKSGLPSDRFSAERTGGSVSTLTIQRTQQEDSAVYLCASSETSGHQETQYFGPGTRLLVL.